One and the same sample provided the 12 T cell receptor beta chains below, sequenced in a study of cytomegalovirus exposure and HLA in healthy donors. It was with 60 Vbeta and 13 Jbeta primers that the PCR ran. Using immunoSEQ multiplex PCR, the repertoire was profiled, and TCRdb retains in-frame clones only, with some absent. This table holds some 120,000 clones, about 85% found once. The sample consisted of PBMCs. The receptors originated from a woman between 25 and 40 years old in good health and CMV-seropositive.

The chain uses TRBV7-9 and TRBJ1-6; D remains unclear. Germline CDR1 and CDR2: SEHNR and FQNEAQ (reference sequence). CDR3 size: 17 residues. The ends were cut back, 5 bases at V and 0 bases at J, with 14 bases in the middle. The CDR3 DNA follows: TGTGCCAGCAGCCCTAACGGTGGAGGCTCCTATAATTCACCCCTCCACTTT. Translating it yields CASSPNGGGSYNSPLHF.

This clone has just one count. V usage is TRBV27 and J usage is TRBJ2-1; 11 bases agree with TRBD2. Germline CDR1 MNHEY, CDR2 SMNVEV (reference sequence). V lost 8 bases, J lost 5 bases, and 5 bases stayed unmatched. CDR3 length: 14 residues. CDR3 in amino acids: CASLRLAGNNEQFF. CDR3 bases: TGTGCCAGCCTCAGACTAGCGGGAAACAATGAGCAGTTCTTC.

This clone was observed once. The chain has TRBV6-1 and TRBJ1-5; possible D gene TRBD1, 6 bases. This CDR3 is 14 amino acids long. Trimming removed 1 base from V and 5 bases from J, with 9 bases in between. The germline CDR1 and CDR2 sequences are MNHNS and SASEGT. Written as DNA, the CDR3 is TGTGCCAGCAGTGAAGGACAGGACTATCAGCCCCAGCATTTT. Translating gives CASSEGQDYQPQHF.

With respect to this clone: The junction differs from germline at one of its ends, possibly a read error. This chain connects TRBV28 to TRBJ1-1, with 9 bases identical to TRBD1. Germline V CDR1 and CDR2: MDHEN, SYDVKM. The CDR3 runs to 15 residues. In DNA, the CDR3 is TGTGCCGGCAGTTTAGGTGGACAGGGGTACACTGAAGCTTTCTTT. Its protein product is CAGSLGGQGYTEAFF.

The chain links TRBV27 to TRBJ1-5, with D tentatively TRBD1 (6 bases). Between the trimmed V and J ends, which lost 10 bases and 7 bases, there was a span of 17 bases. Germline-derived CDR1 and CDR2 are MNHEY and SMNVEV (reference sequence). CDR3 size: 13 residues. In DNA form, the CDR3 reads TGTGCCACCTCCGGGGGGCTAGGGCAGCCCCAGCATTTT. Encoded protein: CATSGGLGQPQHF.

The genes are TRBV28 and TRBJ1-2; TRBD1 aligns across 10 bases. There are 17 residues in the CDR3. Germline V gene sequence: CDR1 MDHEN, CDR2 SYDVKM. V was clipped by 6 bases and J by 5 bases; unmatched bases: 15. In DNA, the CDR3 is TGTGCCAGCAGGCTCGCGGGACCGACAGGGGGCGGATATGGCTACACCTTC. Encoded protein: CASRLAGPTGGGYGYTF.

This sequence joins TRBV28 and TRBJ2-3, with D perhaps matching TRBD1 (5 bases). Germline CDR1 MDHEN, CDR2 SYDVKM. There are 15 residues in the CDR3. Trimming pared 3 bases from V and 0 bases from J, leaving 10 bases between. CDR3 region: CASSLQGYSTDTQYF. CDR3 DNA sequence: TGTGCCAGCAGTTTGCAGGGATATAGCACAGATACGCAGTATTTT.

The chain employs TRBV11-2 and TRBJ2-3; 7 bases are shared with TRBD2. V was clipped by 2 bases and J by 5 bases; unmatched bases: 19. Per germline, CDR1 SGHAT and CDR2 FQNNGV. The CDR3 contains 19 residues. The CDR3 nucleotides are TGTGCCAGCAGCTTACGGAGTCCTAAGGCGGGAGCAGTCGGAGATACGCAGTATTTT. As protein: CASSLRSPKAGAVGDTQYF.

The chain carries TRBV5-6 and TRBJ2-7; D gene uncertain. CDR3 length equals 13 residues. Germline V lookup: CDR1 SGHDT, CDR2 YYEEEE. Trimming removed 4 bases from V and 4 bases from J, with 12 bases in between. Here the CDR3 DNA reads TGTGCCAGCAGCCTCGGGTTTGGATACGAGCAGTACTTC. Translated, it gives CASSLGFGYEQYF.

The chain carries TRBV19 and TRBJ2-6; weak D call: TRBD1 (6 bases). The V gene's germline CDR1 is LNHDA and CDR2 SQIVND (reference sequence). Trimming removed 10 bases at V and 0 bases at J, with 19 bases between. The CDR3 consists of 17 residues. CDR3 region: CATSKGGIHSGANVLTF. In nucleotides, the CDR3 is TGTGCCACCTCCAAAGGGGGTATACACTCTGGGGCCAACGTCCTGACTTTC.

This clone was counted a single time. CDR3 nucleotides: TGTGCCAGCAGCACTTCTGAGGGAGCTAGCTCCTACGAGCAGTACTTC. Its translation: CASSTSEGASSYEQYF. The chain combines TRBV21-1 with TRBJ2-7; TRBD2 reflects the table's D call only, with no check against the DNA. TRBV21-1 is deemed a pseudogene. CDR3 size: 16 residues.

The chain employs TRBV5-6 and TRBJ2-1; TRBD2 might be the D (7 bases). This CDR3 contains 16 residues. Trimming took 1 base from V and 4 from J, leaving 15 bases between them. CDR1 SGHDT and CDR2 YYEEEE come from the germline V gene. The CDR3 region has the DNA TGTGCCAGCAGCTTGAAGGGGGGGACACAGTACAATGAGCAGTTCTTC. It specifies CASSLKGGTQYNEQFF.